This TCR beta chain derives from a study of beta chain features in type 1 diabetes. Study-wide context: Patients looked much like healthy donors when it came to age, gender and cell yields. Study-level results: Here, the possible influence of HLA type (on TCRB rearrangement) remained unresolved. For patients and controls alike, PCR might favor shorter templates to the same degree.

The authors reverse transcribed all of the isolated RNA, so sequencing captured expressed TCRB transcripts. The method was immunoSEQ multiplex PCR; TCRdb's version includes in-frame clones alone and lacks a portion of them. Counted here are fewer than 550,000 clones, 11% occurring once; the ten biggest clones make up around 0.05%. Germline CDR1 and CDR2: GTSNPN and SVGIG (reference sequence). CDR3 length: 15 amino acids. Trimming cost V 2 bases and J 6 bases; bases outside gene matches: 10. This clone was observed a handful of times. Its antigen remains unknown. The receptor was isolated from a woman aged 18-29 years in good health. The chain couples TRBV30 to TRBJ2-1; 7 positions agree with TRBD1. Sequenced: naive CD4+ T cells from blood. The CDR3 sequence is CAWSKMTGWSNEQFF. The DNA for the CDR3 is TGTGCCTGGAGTAAAATGACAGGGTGGAGCAATGAGCAGTTCTTC.